This passage covers 28 T cell receptor beta chains from one sample sequenced in a study of T cell changes during pregnancy in multiple sclerosis. Assay: immunoSEQ multiplex PCR; the TCRdb copy retains only in-frame clones and omits some. The top ten clones hold approximately 3% of a sample with around 60,000 clones, approximately 90% of them seen once. The specimen comprised peripheral blood, sampled in the second trimester of pregnancy. The receptors here all came from a female donor in good health, enrolled as a control in a pregnancy study.

This chain joins TRBV7-2 and TRBJ1-5; 8 positions agree with TRBD1. The CDR3 spans 16 residues. V was clipped by 5 bases and J by 3 bases; unmatched bases: 9. Germline V gene lookup returns CDR1 SGHTA and CDR2 FQGNSA. CDR3: CASSIKGQASNQPQHF. The DNA for the CDR3 is TGTGCCAGCAGCATTAAGGGACAGGCCTCCAATCAGCCCCAGCATTTT.

The chain is built from TRBV28 and TRBJ1-2, with 9 bases identical to TRBD1. V was clipped by 4 bases and J by 5 bases; unmatched bases: 8. The CDR3 contains 15 residues. CDR1 is MDHEN, CDR2 SYDVKM, per germline. CDR3 coding DNA: TGTGCCAGCAGTTGGAAGGGACAGGGTTTTTATGGCTACACCTTC. Protein product: CASSWKGQGFYGYTF.

This sequence joins TRBV28 and TRBJ2-3, with D tentatively TRBD1 (5 bases). Trimming shortened V by 2 bases and J by 0 bases, and 6 bases separated the two germline ends. CDR1 is MDHEN and CDR2 is SYDVKM in the germline V gene. CDR3 length equals 14 residues. CDR3 in DNA: TGTGCCAGCAGTTTAGACAGTAGCACAGATACGCAGTATTTT. It is translated as CASSLDSSTDTQYF.

V usage is TRBV30 and J usage is TRBJ2-3, with D unclear. V lost 2 bases and J lost 3, with 15 bases in between. The CDR3 has 15 amino acids. Looked up from germline, CDR1 is GTSNPN and CDR2 is SVGIG (reference sequence). The CDR3 coding sequence is TGTGCCTGGAGTACGCAGGCTCAAAGGACAGATACGCAGTATTTT. This sequence encodes CAWSTQAQRTDTQYF.

V is TRBV7-9 and J is TRBJ2-1; weak D call: TRBD1 (5 bases). CDR3 length: 15 amino acids. Per germline, CDR1 SEHNR and CDR2 FQNEAQ (reference sequence). The germline V and J ends were trimmed by 4 bases and 3 bases, with 13 bases remaining between them. CDR3 residues: CASSSKGPYYNEQFF. The CDR3, as DNA: TGTGCCAGCAGCTCGAAGGGGCCCTACTACAATGAGCAGTTCTTC.

V and J are TRBV30 and TRBJ2-2, with D possibly TRBD2 on 5 matching bases. CDR3 length: 15 amino acids. V was clipped by 3 bases and J by 3 bases, with 14 bases between them. From germline, CDR1 is GTSNPN and CDR2 SVGIG (reference sequence). CDR3 DNA: TGTGCCTGGAGCTGGGGAGATAGCGACACCGGGGAGCTGTTTTTT. The encoded protein is CAWSWGDSDTGELFF.

The V and J genes are TRBV5-1 and TRBJ2-7, with TRBD1 matching 7 bases. Germline V gene lookup returns CDR1 SGHRS and CDR2 YFSETQ. This CDR3 contains 14 residues. Trimming at V came to 2 bases and at J to 6 bases, leaving 8 bases not matched to a gene. The DNA for the CDR3 is TGCGCCAGCAGCTTCCAACAGGGGAGTGGCGAGCAGTACTTC. It specifies CASSFQQGSGEQYF.

In regard to this clone: The junction departs from germline at one end; a sequencing error may be responsible. The genes are TRBV18 and TRBJ1-5; 9 bases are shared with TRBD1. The CDR3 loop spans 14 amino acids. The germline CDR1 and CDR2 sequences are KGHSH and LQKENI. CDR3 amino acids: CASSTGGPNQLQHF. The CDR3 DNA sequence: TGTGCCAGCTCGACAGGGGGTCCCAATCAGCTCCAGCATTTT. The complete variable domain, with remaining parts taken from reference TRBV18 and TRBJ1-5, reads NAGVMQNPRHLVRRRGQEARLRCSPMKGHSHVYWYRQLPEEGLKFMVYLQKENIIDESGMPKERFSAEFPKEGPSILRIQQVVRGDSAAYFCASSTGGPNQLQHFGDGTRLSIL.

The chain couples TRBV29-1 to TRBJ2-5, with 12 bases fitting TRBD2. The V and J ends lost 7 bases and 3 bases, in that order; junction bases with no gene match: 3. Germline V gives CDR1 SQVTM, CDR2 ANQGSEA. The CDR3 extends over 13 amino acids. The CDR3 is CSGRLAGEETQYF. In nucleotides, the CDR3 is TGCAGCGGCAGACTAGCGGGAGAAGAGACCCAGTACTTC.

This clone has a single count. The chain carries TRBV10-2 and TRBJ1-5; 7 bases are shared with TRBD1. Germline loops: CDR1 WSHSY, CDR2 SAAADI. Losses at the gene ends were 2 bases for V and 7 bases for J; bases not matched to a gene: 2. The CDR3 runs 13 residues. The CDR3 sequence is CASSEQGGQPQHF. CDR3 DNA sequence: TGCGCCAGCAGTGAGCAGGGGGGCCAGCCCCAGCATTTT.

CDR3 loop: CASRSDRGGYTF. Written as DNA, the CDR3 is TGTGCCAGCAGATCGGACAGGGGTGGCTACACCTTC. The chain joins TRBV6-4 to TRBJ1-2, with 9 positions matching TRBD1. Germline V gene lookup returns CDR1 MRHNA and CDR2 SNTAGT. J lost 7 bases, V lost 6 bases, and 3 bases had no gene match. The CDR3 runs 12 residues.

The J gene is TRBJ2-1, the V gene TRBV7-9; 12 nucleotides align to TRBD2. V shed 2 bases and J 9 bases; nucleotides not matched to a gene: 11. Germline V CDR1 and CDR2: SEHNR, FQNEAQ (reference sequence). This CDR3 contains 17 residues. CDR3 sequence (DNA): TGTGCCAGCAGCTTAAAAGGTGGACTAGCGGGAATTTTTGAGCAGTTCTTC. Protein product: CASSLKGGLAGIFEQFF.

The gene calls are TRBV15 and TRBJ2-3, with D perhaps TRBD2 (5 bases). CDR3 length: 17 residues. The germline V and J ends were trimmed by 2 bases and 0 bases, with 15 bases remaining between them. Germline V gene lookup returns CDR1 LNHNV and CDR2 YYDKDF (reference sequence). CDR3 nucleotides: TGTGCCACCAGCAGATACCCCGCGGGCTCTAGCACAGATACGCAGTATTTT. This codes for CATSRYPAGSSTDTQYF.

This chain connects TRBV7-8 to TRBJ2-3; TRBD2 aligns across 13 bases. Per germline, CDR1 SGHVS and CDR2 FQNEAQ. This CDR3 comprises 16 residues. Germline trimming cut 4 bases from V and 4 bases from J; bases unmatched to any gene: 5. This CDR3 is CASSSQTSGRADTQYF. The CDR3 region has the DNA TGTGCCAGCAGCTCGCAAACTAGCGGGAGGGCAGATACGCAGTATTTT. Combining the CDR3 with reference TRBV7-8 and TRBJ2-3 gives the whole variable domain GAGVSQSPRYKVAKRGQDVALRCDPISGHVSLFWYQQALGQGPEFLTYFQNEAQLDKSGLPSDRFFAERPEGSVSTLKIQRTQQEDSAVYLCASSSQTSGRADTQYFGPGTRLTVL.

The V call is TRBV7-9, the J call TRBJ2-3; TRBD2 is a possible D gene (6 bases). V was pared by 5 bases and J by 2 bases, with 14 bases between. The CDR3 runs to 15 residues. Germline CDR1 is SEHNR and CDR2 is FQNEAQ (reference sequence). CDR3 coding DNA: TGTGCCAGCAGCCCGATAGCGGACACCACAGATACGCAGTATTTT. This translates into CASSPIADTTDTQYF.

This clone was seen a single time. The chain joins TRBV2 to TRBJ1-1, with no clear D. CDR3 size: 13 residues. The ends were cut back, 8 bases at V and 1 base at J, with 11 bases in the middle. Germline loops: CDR1 SNHLY, CDR2 FYNNEI. The CDR3 nucleotides are TGTGCCAGCGGCACGAGGTGGAACACTGAAGCTTTCTTT. It specifies CASGTRWNTEAFF.

The chain combines TRBV6-5 with TRBJ2-1; maybe TRBD2 (6 bases). V dropped 6 bases and J dropped 8 bases, with 17 bases sitting between them. Per germline, CDR1 MNHEY and CDR2 SVGAGI. This CDR3 spans 14 amino acids. The CDR3, as DNA: TGTGCCAGCAGGCGACTAGACAACTTCTATGAGCAGTTCTTC. As protein: CASRRLDNFYEQFF.

CDR3 region: CATLGQGRETQYF. As DNA, the CDR3 is TGTGCCACCCTGGGACAGGGAAGGGAGACCCAGTACTTC. The chain uses TRBV10-3 and TRBJ2-5, with 9 positions matching TRBD1. Germline V gene sequence: CDR1 ENHRY, CDR2 SYGVKD. V lost 10 bases to trimming and J lost 5 bases; unmatched junction nucleotides: 8. The CDR3 spans 13 residues.

The chain employs TRBV13 and TRBJ2-5; TRBD1 matches at 9 bases. Germline V gene data show CDR1 as PRHDT and CDR2 as FYEKMQ (reference sequence). This CDR3 is built from 16 residues. V shed 4 bases and J 5 bases; nucleotides not matched to a gene: 11. The CDR3 spells CASSSVTGQGTETQYF. CDR3 nucleotides: TGTGCCAGCAGCTCGGTAACGGGACAGGGAACGGAGACCCAGTACTTC.

For this clone: Sequence at one end of the junction differs from germline and may be a read error. The rearrangement joins TRBV7-7 to TRBJ2-3, with 9 bases matching TRBD2. The CDR3 is 15 amino acids. Germline assignment: CDR1 SSHAT and CDR2 FNYEAQ (reference sequence). The CDR3 DNA reads as TGTGCTAGCAGCTTAGGGAGCGGGAGGACAGATACGCAGTATTTT. Encoded protein: CASSLGSGRTDTQYF.

The J gene is TRBJ2-5, the V gene TRBV29-1, with TRBD1 matching over 9 bases. Trimming took 4 bases from V and 4 from J; bases not matched to a gene: 7. From germline, CDR1 is SQVTM and CDR2 ANQGSEA. The CDR3 is 14 residues long. This CDR3 reads CSVVPGQGRETQYF. For the CDR3, the DNA is TGCAGCGTTGTCCCGGGACAGGGACGAGAGACCCAGTACTTC.

V is TRBV13 and J is TRBJ2-1; 7 positions match TRBD2. Trimming removed 5 bases from V and 9 bases from J; junction bases left unmatched: 16. Germline values: CDR1 PRHDT, CDR2 FYEKMQ (reference sequence). The CDR3 loop spans 16 amino acids. CDR3 DNA: TGTGCCAGCAGCCCTCCGGGCGAGCGGGGCCCGGGTGAGCAGTTCTTC. Protein: CASSPPGERGPGEQFF. The variable domain in full, with the rest retrieved from reference TRBV13 and TRBJ2-1, is AAGVIQSPRHLIKEKRETATLKCYPIPRHDTVYWYQQGPGQDPQFLISFYEKMQSDKGSIPDRFSAQQFSDYHSELNMSSLELGDSALYFCASSPPGERGPGEQFFGPGTRLTVL.

The chain uses TRBV5-1 and TRBJ1-6; 11 bases align to TRBD1. This CDR3 is built from 16 residues. The germline V gene encodes CDR1 SGHRS and CDR2 YFSETQ. With V trimmed by 0 bases and J by 8 bases, 4 bases remained unmatched. The DNA for the CDR3 is TGCGCCAGCAGCTTGGGGACAGGGGGCGCGGATTCACCCCTCCACTTT. It translates to CASSLGTGGADSPLHF.

The chain couples TRBV19 to TRBJ2-7; D is ambiguous. Germline assignment: CDR1 LNHDA and CDR2 SQIVND (reference sequence). The length of the CDR3 is 14 residues. V dropped 3 bases and J dropped 3 bases, with 12 bases sitting between them. The chain's CDR3 is CASSISRRVYEQYF. The CDR3 DNA reads TGTGCCAGTAGTATTAGTCGCCGGGTCTACGAGCAGTACTTC.

The sample holds one count of this clone. V is TRBV27 and J is TRBJ2-1; 11 bases agree with TRBD2. Germline-derived CDR1 and CDR2 are MNHEY and SMNVEV (reference sequence). The ends lost 2 bases at V and 9 bases at J; junction bases unmatched: 9. The CDR3 is 16 residues long. This CDR3 reads CASSLNWLAGGAEQFF. The CDR3 coding sequence is TGTGCCAGCAGTTTAAATTGGCTAGCGGGAGGAGCTGAGCAGTTCTTC.

The chain is built from TRBV29-1 and TRBJ2-4; no firm D call. CDR1 is SQVTM and CDR2 is ANQGSEA in the germline V gene. V dropped 7 bases and J dropped 6 bases, with 13 bases sitting between them. The CDR3 has 12 residues. The DNA for the CDR3 is TGCAGCGCCAAGCCCCCTGGAAACATTCAGTACTTC. Protein sequence: CSAKPPGNIQYF.

The V call is TRBV7-2, the J call TRBJ2-1; 8 bases fit TRBD1. Germline V gene lookup returns CDR1 SGHTA and CDR2 FQGNSA. CDR3 length equals 15 residues. V dropped 6 bases and J dropped 0; count of bases not matched to a gene: 4. The CDR3 DNA reads TGTGCCAGCAGGCTGGACAGGGCCTCCTACAATGAGCAGTTCTTC. This sequence encodes CASRLDRASYNEQFF.

The chain carries TRBV7-9 and TRBJ1-4, with a weak D call TRBD1 (5 bases). Between the trimmed V and J ends, which lost 3 bases and 3 bases, there was a span of 11 bases. The CDR3 totals 15 residues. The germline CDR1 and CDR2 sequences are SEHNR and FQNEAQ (reference sequence). The CDR3 region has the DNA TGTGCCAGCAGCTTGGGTAAAGGGGCTAATGAAAAACTGTTTTTT. Amino acid sequence: CASSLGKGANEKLFF.